The source of this T cell receptor (beta chain) is a study of response to subunit inactivated influenza vaccine. This clonotype was counted a few times. Trimming at V came to 3 bases and at J to 5 bases, leaving 6 bases not matched to a gene. The CDR3 is made up of 15 amino acids. In germline, CDR1 is MGHRA, CDR2 YSYEKL. TCRdb analysed the RT-PCR reads with MiXCR anew, one entry per CDR3 protein. The sample includes about 530,000 distinct CDR3 sequences, approximately 12% of them seen just once. The clonotype originates from a man between 45 and 60 years old who received an inactivated influenza vaccine. The sample here was PBMCs from blood, taken roughly 6 weeks after vaccination. J is TRBJ2-1 and V is TRBV4-1; 8 bases map to TRBD2. CDR3 sequence: CASSQGTSPHNEQFF. Here the CDR3 DNA reads TGCGCCAGCAGCCAGGGGACTAGTCCCCACAATGAGCAGTTCTTC.